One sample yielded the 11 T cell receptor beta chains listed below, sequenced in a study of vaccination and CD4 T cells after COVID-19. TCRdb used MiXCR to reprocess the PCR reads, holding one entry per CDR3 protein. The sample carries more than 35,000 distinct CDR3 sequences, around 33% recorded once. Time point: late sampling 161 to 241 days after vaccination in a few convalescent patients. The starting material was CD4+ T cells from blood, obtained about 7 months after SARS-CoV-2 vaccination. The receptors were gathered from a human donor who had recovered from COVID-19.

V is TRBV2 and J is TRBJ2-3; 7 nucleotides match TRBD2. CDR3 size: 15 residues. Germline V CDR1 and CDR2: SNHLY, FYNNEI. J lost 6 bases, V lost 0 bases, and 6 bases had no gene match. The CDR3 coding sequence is TGTGCCAGCAGTGAAGCAGGGAGGGAAGGGGATACGCAGTATTTT. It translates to CASSEAGREGDTQYF.

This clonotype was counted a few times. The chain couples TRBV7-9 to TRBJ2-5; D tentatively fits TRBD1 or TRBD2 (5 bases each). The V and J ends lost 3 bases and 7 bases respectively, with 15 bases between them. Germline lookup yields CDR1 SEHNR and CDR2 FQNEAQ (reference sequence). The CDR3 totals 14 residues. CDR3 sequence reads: CASSLIEGQGTQYF. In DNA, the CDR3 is TGTGCCAGCAGCTTGATAGAGGGCCAGGGGACCCAGTACTTC. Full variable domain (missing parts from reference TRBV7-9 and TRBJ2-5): DTGVSQNPRHKITKRGQNVTFRCDPISEHNRLYWYRQTLGQGPEFLTYFQNEAQLEKSRLLSDRFSAERPKGSFSTLEIQRTEQGDSAMYLCASSLIEGQGTQYFGPGTRLLVL.

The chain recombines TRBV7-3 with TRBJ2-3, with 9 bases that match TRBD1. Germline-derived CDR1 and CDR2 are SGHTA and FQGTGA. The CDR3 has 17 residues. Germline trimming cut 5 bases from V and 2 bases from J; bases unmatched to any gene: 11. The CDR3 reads CASSPGDRVGPTDTQYF. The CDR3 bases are TGTGCCAGCAGCCCCGGGGACAGGGTCGGCCCCACAGATACGCAGTATTTT.

The CDR3 region has the DNA TGTGCCAGCAGTTTAAGCAGGGATCGTGGAAACACCATATATTTT. Its translation is CASSLSRDRGNTIYF. V gene TRBV27 combines with J gene TRBJ1-3; possibly TRBD1 for D (5 bases). Germline assignment: CDR1 MNHEY and CDR2 SMNVEV (reference sequence). The CDR3 extends over 15 amino acids. Trimming shortened V by 2 bases and J by 3 bases, and 11 bases separated the two germline ends.

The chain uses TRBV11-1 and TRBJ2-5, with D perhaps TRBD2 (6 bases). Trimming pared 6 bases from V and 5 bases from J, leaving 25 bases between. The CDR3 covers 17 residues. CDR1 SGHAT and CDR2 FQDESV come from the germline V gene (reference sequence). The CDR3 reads CASSLRRRAGFGETQYF. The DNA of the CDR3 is TGTGCCAGCAGTTTACGACGGAGGGCCGGTTTTGGGGAGACCCAGTACTTC. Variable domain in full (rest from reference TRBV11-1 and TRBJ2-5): EAEVAQSPRYKITEKSQAVAFWCDPISGHATLYWYRQILGQGPELLVQFQDESVVDDSQLPKDRFSAERLKGVDSTLKIQPAELGDSAMYLCASSLRRRAGFGETQYFGPGTRLLVL.

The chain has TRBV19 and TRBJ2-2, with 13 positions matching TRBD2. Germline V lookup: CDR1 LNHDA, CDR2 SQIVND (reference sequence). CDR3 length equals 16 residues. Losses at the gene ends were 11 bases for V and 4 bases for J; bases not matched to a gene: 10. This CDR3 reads CAVGLAGAPGTGELFF. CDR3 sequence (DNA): TGTGCCGTCGGACTAGCGGGAGCTCCGGGCACCGGGGAGCTGTTTTTT.

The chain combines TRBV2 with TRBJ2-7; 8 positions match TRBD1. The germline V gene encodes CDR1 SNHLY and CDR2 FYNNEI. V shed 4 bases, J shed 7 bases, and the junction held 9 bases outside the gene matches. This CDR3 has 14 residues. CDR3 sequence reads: CASSALRDRGEQYF. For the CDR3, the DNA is TGTGCCAGCAGTGCCCTCCGCGACAGGGGTGAGCAGTACTTC.

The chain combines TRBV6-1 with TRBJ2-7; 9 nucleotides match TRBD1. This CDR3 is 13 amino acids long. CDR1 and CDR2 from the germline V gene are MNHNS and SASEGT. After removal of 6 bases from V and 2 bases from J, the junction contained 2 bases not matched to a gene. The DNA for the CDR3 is TGTGCCAGCAGCCGGGACAGGGCCTACGAGCAGTACTTC. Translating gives CASSRDRAYEQYF.

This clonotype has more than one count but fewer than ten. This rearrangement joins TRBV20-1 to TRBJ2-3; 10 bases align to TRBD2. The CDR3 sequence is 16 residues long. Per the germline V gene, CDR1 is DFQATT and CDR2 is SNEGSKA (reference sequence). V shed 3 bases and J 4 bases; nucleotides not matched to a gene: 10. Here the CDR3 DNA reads TGCAGTGCTAGGCCCGCTAGCGGGAGTTTATCAGATACGCAGTATTTT. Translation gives CSARPASGSLSDTQYF.

The CDR3 region is CATSQLSADEQFF. CDR3 DNA: TGTGCCACCAGCCAACTGTCGGCCGATGAGCAGTTCTTC. This sequence joins TRBV24-1 and TRBJ2-1; unclear D gene. V dropped 7 bases and J dropped 8 bases, with 14 bases sitting between them. Looked up from germline, CDR1 is KGHDR and CDR2 is SFDVKD. The CDR3 sequence is 13 residues long.

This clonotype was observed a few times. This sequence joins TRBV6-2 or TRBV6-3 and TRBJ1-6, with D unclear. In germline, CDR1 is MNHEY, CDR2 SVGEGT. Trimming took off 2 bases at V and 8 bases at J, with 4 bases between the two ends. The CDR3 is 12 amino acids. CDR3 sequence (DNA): TGTGCCAGCAGTTACGCCTATTCACCCCTCCACTTT. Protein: CASSYAYSPLHF.